One and the same sample provided the 17 T cell receptor beta chains below, sequenced in a study of blood T cell repertoires in COVID-19. Profiled with immunoSEQ multiplex PCR; TCRdb holds only in-frame clones, not every one. The profile covers 200,000 to 250,000 clones, with roughly 85% appearing a single time and over 2.5% taken by the ten largest. The sample taken for sequencing was peripheral blood. The receptors were sampled from a man aged 45-65 years who had recovered from COVID-19.

The chain has TRBV5-5 and TRBJ2-7, with D uncertain. CDR3 length: 12 residues. Trimming cost V 4 bases and J 2 bases, with 7 bases left between them. The germline V gene encodes CDR1 SGHKS and CDR2 YYEKEE (reference sequence). Written as DNA, the CDR3 is TGTGCCAGCAGCCTCAGGACCTACGAGCAGTACTTC. Amino acids: CASSLRTYEQYF.

The V and J genes are TRBV19 and TRBJ2-3; a weak D match, TRBD2 (6 bases). There are 14 residues in the CDR3. Trimming removed 3 bases at V and 5 bases at J, with 12 bases between. Germline V gene data show CDR1 as LNHDA and CDR2 as SQIVND (reference sequence). The CDR3 nucleotides read TGTGCCAGTAGTATGGACGGGAGAAAAGATACGCAGTATTTT. Translating it yields CASSMDGRKDTQYF.

The sample holds a few counts of this clone. The chain employs TRBV3-1 (or the pseudogene TRBV3-2) and TRBJ2-5; 14 nucleotides align to TRBD2. CDR3 length: 14 residues. Unmatched junction bases numbered 4, after V lost 5 bases and J lost 8 bases. From germline, CDR1 is LGHDT and CDR2 YNNKEL (reference sequence). The DNA of the CDR3 is TGTGCCAGCAGCGGGACTAGCGGGAGCAGCACCCAGTACTTC. This codes for CASSGTSGSSTQYF.

V gene TRBV5-4 combines with J gene TRBJ2-2; 12 nucleotides align to TRBD2. The CDR3 totals 17 residues. Germline CDR1 is SGHNT and CDR2 is YYREEE (reference sequence). After removal of 4 bases from V and 2 bases from J, the junction contained 6 bases not matched to a gene. The CDR3 bases are TGTGCCAGCAGCGACGGACTAGCGGGAACCAACACCGGGGAGCTGTTTTTT. This encodes CASSDGLAGTNTGELFF.

This chain connects TRBV3-1 (or the pseudogene TRBV3-2) to TRBJ2-1, with D possibly matching TRBD2 (5 bases). The CDR3 sequence is 16 residues long. V was trimmed by 2 bases and J by 7 bases, leaving 18 bases between them. Per the germline V gene, CDR1 is LGHDT and CDR2 is YNNKEL (reference sequence). The CDR3 loop reads CASSQRTRPPVNEQFF. The CDR3 DNA follows: TGTGCCAGCAGCCAAAGAACTAGACCCCCCGTGAATGAGCAGTTCTTC.

CDR3 DNA sequence: TGTGCCAGCAGTTTAAGGGGGGGGCGGATCTATGGCTACACCTTC. Its translation: CASSLRGGRIYGYTF. This rearrangement joins TRBV28 to TRBJ1-2; D may be TRBD1 (6 bases). The ends were cut back, 2 bases at V and 4 bases at J, with 14 bases in the middle. CDR3 length: 15 amino acids. CDR1 is MDHEN, CDR2 SYDVKM, per germline.

The CDR3 DNA follows: TGCGCCAGCAGCTTGGACGGGGACTACGAGGTGTTTTTT. Translated: CASSLDGDYEVFF. The chain has TRBV5-1 and TRBJ1-4; weak D call: TRBD1 (5 bases). From germline, CDR1 is SGHRS and CDR2 YFSETQ. This CDR3 is 13 amino acids long. The V and J ends lost 0 bases and 15 bases respectively, with 15 bases between them.

The rearrangement links TRBV27 to TRBJ2-7; 8 bases are shared with TRBD1. The germline CDR1 and CDR2 sequences are MNHEY and SMNVEV (reference sequence). The length of the CDR3 is 15 residues. V was clipped by 5 bases and J by 5 bases; unmatched bases: 11. CDR3 DNA: TGTGCCAGCAGTGCACGGGCAGGGGGCTTCCACGAGCAGTACTTC. As protein: CASSARAGGFHEQYF.

CDR3 sequence reads: CASSPSNTGELFF. The CDR3 DNA is TGTGCCAGCAGCCCATCGAACACCGGGGAGCTGTTTTTT. The gene calls are TRBV7-6 and TRBJ2-2; D gene unclear. V dropped 5 bases and J dropped 0 bases, with 4 bases sitting between them. CDR3 length equals 13 residues. In germline, CDR1 is SGHVS, CDR2 FNYEAQ.

The rearrangement uses TRBV7-8 and TRBJ2-1; 7 positions match TRBD2. Trimming removed 1 base from V and 1 base from J; junction bases left unmatched: 7. CDR1 SGHVS and CDR2 FQNEAQ come from the germline V gene. CDR3 length: 17 amino acids. DNA of the CDR3: TGTGCCAGCAGCTTAGAGTGGCGGGAGATGTCCTACAATGAGCAGTTCTTC. Protein product: CASSLEWREMSYNEQFF.

This rearrangement joins TRBV6-6 to TRBJ2-7, with a weak D call TRBD2 (6 bases). In germline, CDR1 is MNHNY, CDR2 SVGAGI (reference sequence). The CDR3 contains 15 residues. The V and J ends lost 5 bases and 2 bases respectively, with 16 bases between them. This chain's CDR3 is CASSMGVAATYEQYF. Here the CDR3 DNA reads TGTGCCAGCAGTATGGGGGTAGCGGCCACCTACGAGCAGTACTTC.

The V gene is TRBV27, the J gene TRBJ2-6, with TRBD1 identical over 8 bases. CDR3 length: 15 residues. V shed 5 bases and J 4 bases; nucleotides not matched to a gene: 4. Germline V gene lookup returns CDR1 MNHEY and CDR2 SMNVEV (reference sequence). CDR3 bases: TGTGCCAGCAGTCTCAGGGGGCCCGGGGCCAACGTCCTGACTTTC. Residues: CASSLRGPGANVLTF. Drawing the rest from reference TRBV27 and TRBJ2-6, the complete variable domain is EAQVTQNPRYLITVTGKKLTVTCSQNMNHEYMSWYRQDPGLGLRQIYYSMNVEVTDKGDVPEGYKVSRKEKRNFPLILESPSPNQTSLYFCASSLRGPGANVLTFGAGSRLTVL.

This chain links TRBV28 with TRBJ1-4, with TRBD1 matching over 7 bases. Germline V CDR1 and CDR2: MDHEN, SYDVKM. V lost 5 bases, J lost 2 bases, and 8 bases stayed unmatched. There are 16 residues in the CDR3. Here the CDR3 DNA reads TGTGCCAGCAGTCTCCGACAGGGTGGCACTAATGAAAAACTGTTTTTT. It codes for CASSLRQGGTNEKLFF.

The V and J genes are TRBV10-3 and TRBJ2-2, with 12 bases matching TRBD2. Germline V gene lookup returns CDR1 ENHRY and CDR2 SYGVKD. Trimming took 6 bases from V and 1 from J; bases not matched to a gene: 3. This CDR3 has 16 amino acids. In DNA form, the CDR3 reads TGTGCCATCAGCCTGGGACTAGCGGGGAACACCGGGGAGCTGTTTTTT. Translation: CAISLGLAGNTGELFF.

CDR3 amino acids: CASSGSGRVGDEQFF. For the CDR3, the DNA is TGTGCCAGCAGCGGTAGCGGGAGAGTGGGGGATGAGCAGTTCTTC. This chain links TRBV7-6 with TRBJ2-1, with 9 bases that match TRBD2. Germline-derived CDR1 and CDR2 are SGHVS and FNYEAQ. The length of the CDR3 is 15 residues. The ends lost 5 bases at V and 8 bases at J; junction bases unmatched: 10.

This clone was counted once. The rearrangement joins TRBV7-9 to TRBJ2-7; a weak D match, TRBD1 (6 bases). Germline CDR1 and CDR2: SEHNR and FQNEAQ (reference sequence). Trimming removed 2 bases from V and 4 bases from J, with 18 bases in between. The CDR3 consists of 16 residues. The CDR3 protein is CASSLSLTGQGYEQYF. CDR3 DNA sequence: TGTGCCAGCAGCTTAAGCCTCACAGGGCAAGGGTACGAGCAGTACTTC.

This chain links TRBV12-1 with TRBJ2-2; TRBD2 is the table's D call and was not checked against the DNA. TRBV12-1 is shown as a pseudogene. The CDR3 totals 17 residues. The DNA of the CDR3 is TGTGCCAGCAGCGTCAGGACTAGCGGGAAAAGGACCGGGGAGCTGTTTTTT. Amino acids: CASSVRTSGKRTGELFF.